This T cell receptor beta chain originates from a study of response to subunit inactivated influenza vaccine. The CDR3 contains 13 residues. Per the germline V gene, CDR1 is MNHNS and CDR2 is SASEGT. V gave up 8 bases and J gave up 5 bases, with 16 bases separating them. This clonotype has just a few counts. TCRdb analysed the RT-PCR reads with MiXCR anew, one entry per CDR3 protein. The sample has about 570,000 distinct CDR3 sequences, roughly 12% seen once. These same data were also listed under a study on T cells expressing NK-cell markers. Per that study: TCR beta libraries carry UMIs added by 5'RACE template switching. Seven HCMV-seropositive donors and one seronegative donor made up the eight sequenced donors. The dominant NKG2C+ clonotypes represented about 1.0-7.5% of CD8+ T cells in six donors. The leading position in the CD3+CD56-NKG2C+ fraction of four donors also went to these clonotypes. Whether expanded NKG2C+ T cell clones recognized HCMV stayed uncertain.

This sequence joins TRBV6-1 and TRBJ2-7; TRBD2 might be the D (5 bases). The sample in question was PBMCs from blood, obtained on the day of vaccination. The clonotype comes from a man between 50 and 59 years old who received an inactivated influenza vaccine. The CDR3 coding sequence is TGTGCCAGCTACAGTTACTTCGGGAACGAGCAGTACTTC. The encoded protein is CASYSYFGNEQYF.